These 9 T cell receptor beta chains came from one sample sequenced in a study of blood T cell repertoires in COVID-19 (dated by TCRdb to about 2020). The receptor library was made with the immunoSEQ multiplex PCR assay. TCRdb carries this immuneACCESS record with in-frame sequences only. Its versions omit some clonotypes, under half of them owing to an unresolved V gene in the studies checked, with the rest unexplained. Across this sample there are about 88,000 clones, with about 82% seen only once. Roughly 25% of the sample belongs to the ten largest clones. Material: peripheral blood. These receptors came from a human donor in a cohort sampled during active COVID-19.

The CDR3 DNA follows: TGTGCCACCAGTGATCCACGGGCGGGGGCAAAAGATACGCAGTATTTT. It yields the protein CATSDPRAGAKDTQYF. The chain combines TRBV24-1 with TRBJ2-3, with D possibly TRBD2 on 7 matching bases. This CDR3 is 16 amino acids long. Per the germline V gene, CDR1 is KGHDR and CDR2 is SFDVKD. V lost 3 bases, J lost 5 bases, and 17 bases lay in between.

This sequence joins TRBV12-3 or TRBV12-4 and TRBJ2-1; possible D gene TRBD1, 6 bases. This CDR3 has 11 amino acids. Between the trimmed V and J ends, which lost 8 bases and 6 bases, there was a span of 8 bases. The CDR3 reads CASGQFNEQFF. In DNA, the CDR3 is TGTGCCAGCGGACAGTTCAATGAGCAGTTCTTC.

The V call is TRBV9, the J call TRBJ1-4, with 7 nucleotides matching TRBD1. This CDR3 region has 16 residues. CDR1 and CDR2 (germline): SGDLS, YYNGEE. The trim removed 3 bases at V and 0 bases at J, leaving 5 bases unmatched. CDR3 sequence (DNA): TGTGCCAGCAGCGCCTTAGACAGGGCAACTAATGAAAAACTGTTTTTT. Encoded protein: CASSALDRATNEKLFF.

The chain has TRBV7-8 and TRBJ2-6, with D possibly TRBD2 on 6 matching bases. Trimming cost V 8 bases and J 0 bases, with 14 bases left between them. Germline V gene lookup returns CDR1 SGHVS and CDR2 FQNEAQ. The CDR3 extends over 16 amino acids. CDR3 sequence (DNA): TGTGCCAGCCAGGAGGGCTCTATCTCTGGGGCCAACGTCCTGACTTTC. This codes for CASQEGSISGANVLTF.

The chain combines TRBV28 with TRBJ1-5, with D possibly TRBD1 on 6 matching bases. This CDR3 spans 16 amino acids. The germline V gene has CDR1 MDHEN and CDR2 SYDVKM. V shed 2 bases and J shed 2 bases, with 13 bases lying between them. Written as DNA, the CDR3 is TGTGCCAGCAGTTTAATTGGGGGGGCAGGCAATCAGCCCCAGCATTTT. Translation gives CASSLIGGAGNQPQHF. The variable domain in full, completed from reference TRBV28 and TRBJ1-5, reads DVKVTQSSRYLVKRTGEKVFLECVQDMDHENMFWYRQDPGLGLRLIYFSYDVKMKEKGDIPEGYSVSREKKERFSLILESASTNQTSMYLCASSLIGGAGNQPQHFGDGTRLSIL.

The CDR3 DNA follows: TGTGCCAGCAGCCCCCGGACAGGGAACACCGGGGAGCTGTTTTTT. Protein product: CASSPRTGNTGELFF. The genes are TRBV9 and TRBJ2-2, with 7 bases that match TRBD1. Germline-derived CDR1 and CDR2 are SGDLS and YYNGEE. Trimming cost V 4 bases and J 1 base; bases outside gene matches: 4. The CDR3 consists of 15 residues.

This chain connects TRBV7-2 to TRBJ2-1, with a weak D call TRBD1 (6 bases). There are 13 residues in the CDR3. Germline CDR1 reads SGHTA; CDR2 reads FQGNSA. Trimming cost V 5 bases and J 4 bases, with 9 bases left between them. The CDR3: CASSGDIYNEQFF. The DNA of the CDR3 is TGTGCCAGCAGCGGGGACATTTACAATGAGCAGTTCTTC.

This sequence joins TRBV28 and TRBJ1-4; D is ambiguous. Germline values: CDR1 MDHEN, CDR2 SYDVKM. The CDR3 loop spans 12 amino acids. With 5 bases removed from V and 8 bases from J, the gap between germline ends came to 9 bases. CDR3 nucleotides: TGTGCCAGCAGTGGTAGGAGAGAAAAACTGTTTTTT. Protein: CASSGRREKLFF.

This clone was observed once. The chain recombines TRBV10-2 with TRBJ2-1; D perhaps matches TRBD1 (5 bases). The V gene's germline CDR1 is WSHSY and CDR2 SAAADI. V lost 2 bases and J 1 base, leaving 9 bases between the germline ends. The CDR3 has 15 residues. In nucleotides, the CDR3 is TGCGCCAGCAGTGAGGAAGGGGCATCCTACAATGAGCAGTTCTTC. It specifies CASSEEGASYNEQFF.